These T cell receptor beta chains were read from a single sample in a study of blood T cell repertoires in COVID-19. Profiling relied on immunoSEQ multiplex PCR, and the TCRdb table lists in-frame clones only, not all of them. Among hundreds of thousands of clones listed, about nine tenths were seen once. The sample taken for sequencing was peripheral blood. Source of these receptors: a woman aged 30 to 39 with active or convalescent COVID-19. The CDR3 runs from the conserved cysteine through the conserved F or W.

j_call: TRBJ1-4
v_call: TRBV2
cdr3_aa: CASSVFSATNEKLFF

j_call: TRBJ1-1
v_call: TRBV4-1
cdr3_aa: CASSQDDRVNTEAFF

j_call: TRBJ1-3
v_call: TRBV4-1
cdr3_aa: CASSQGFGQGPSGNTIYF

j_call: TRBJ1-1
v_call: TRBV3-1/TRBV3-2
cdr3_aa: CASSQGGGLGTEAFF

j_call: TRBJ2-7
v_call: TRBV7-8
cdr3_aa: CASQPVEDYEQYF

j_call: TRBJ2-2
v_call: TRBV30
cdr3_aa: CAWRLGLAGSGELFF

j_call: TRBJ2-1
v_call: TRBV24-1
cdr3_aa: CATSDSPGLAGEVNEQFF

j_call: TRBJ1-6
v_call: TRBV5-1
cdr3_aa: CASSSGTGVGNSPLHF

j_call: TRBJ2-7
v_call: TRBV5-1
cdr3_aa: CASSSSGQGVYEQYF

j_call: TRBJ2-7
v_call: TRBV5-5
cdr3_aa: CASSLGRGPPYEQYF

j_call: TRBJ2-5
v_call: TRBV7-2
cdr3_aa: CASSLAAGSGETQYF

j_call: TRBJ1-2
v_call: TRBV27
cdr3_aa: CASSLSSRSGYTF

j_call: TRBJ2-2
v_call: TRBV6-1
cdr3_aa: CASSDGRYTGELFF

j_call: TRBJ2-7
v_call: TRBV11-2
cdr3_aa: CASSLDSWVRGQAYEQYF

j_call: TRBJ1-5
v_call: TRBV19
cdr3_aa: CASNPDAADNQPQHF

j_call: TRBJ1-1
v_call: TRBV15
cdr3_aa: CATSKGKGAVDTEAFF

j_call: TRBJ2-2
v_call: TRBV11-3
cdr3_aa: CASSLRQGNTGELFF

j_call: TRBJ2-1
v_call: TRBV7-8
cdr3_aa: CASSDRTGGYNEQFF

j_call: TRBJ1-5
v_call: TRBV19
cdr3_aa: CASTRTGNSNQPQHF

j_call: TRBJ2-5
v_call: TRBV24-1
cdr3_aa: CATSDSGETQYF

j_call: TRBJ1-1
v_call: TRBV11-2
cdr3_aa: CASSYNRGGTEAFF

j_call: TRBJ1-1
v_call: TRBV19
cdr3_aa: CASSIQNNRAEAFF

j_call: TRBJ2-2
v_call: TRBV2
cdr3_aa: CASSGGQFSYTGELFF

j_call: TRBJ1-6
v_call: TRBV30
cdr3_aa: CAWSTQPTRNSPLHF

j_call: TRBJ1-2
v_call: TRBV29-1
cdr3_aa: CSVEETPGQVYGYTF

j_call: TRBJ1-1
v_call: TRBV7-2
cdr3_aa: CASSFDRDTIFEAFF

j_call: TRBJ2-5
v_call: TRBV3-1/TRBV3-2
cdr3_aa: CASSPGTSGETQYF

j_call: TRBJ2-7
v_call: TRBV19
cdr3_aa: CASSILVGAGNLYEQYF

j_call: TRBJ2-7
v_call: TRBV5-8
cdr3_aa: CASSWRFSEYEQYF

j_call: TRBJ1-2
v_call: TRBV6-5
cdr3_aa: CASSSPGQGTYGYTF

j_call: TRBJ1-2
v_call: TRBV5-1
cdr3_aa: CASSSDGDPTADGYTF

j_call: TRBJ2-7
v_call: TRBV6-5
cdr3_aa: CASSQLAGGTYEQYF

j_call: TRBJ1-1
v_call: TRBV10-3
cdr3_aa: CAIRPGTGDRNTEAFF

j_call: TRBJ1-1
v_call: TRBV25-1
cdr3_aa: CASSEQSFPNTEAFF

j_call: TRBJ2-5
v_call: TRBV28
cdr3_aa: CASNAGQETQYF

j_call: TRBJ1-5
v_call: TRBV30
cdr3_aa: CAWASGLQPQHF

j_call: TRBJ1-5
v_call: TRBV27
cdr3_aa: CASSITGDQPQHF

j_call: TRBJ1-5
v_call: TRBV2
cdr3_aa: CASSIREGGNQPQHF

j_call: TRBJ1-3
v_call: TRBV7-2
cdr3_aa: CASSLVVFENTIYF

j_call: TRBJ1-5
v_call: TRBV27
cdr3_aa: CASSLYPPGSAQPQHF

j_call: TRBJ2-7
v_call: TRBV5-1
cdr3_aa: CASSLGGSSYEQYF

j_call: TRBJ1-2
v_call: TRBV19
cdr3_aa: CASQVGSEGAGYTF

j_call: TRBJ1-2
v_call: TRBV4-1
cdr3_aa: CASSQNPEPGTGNYGYTF

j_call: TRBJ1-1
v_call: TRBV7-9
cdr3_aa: CASSFGGEAFF

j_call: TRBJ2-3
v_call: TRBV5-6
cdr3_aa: CASSLEGLPGLPFTDTQYF

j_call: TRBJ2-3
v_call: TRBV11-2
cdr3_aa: CASRPGTSGRTDTQYF

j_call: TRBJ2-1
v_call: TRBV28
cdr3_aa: CASSDPTSSSYNEQFF

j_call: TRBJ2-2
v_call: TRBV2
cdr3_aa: CASSEAGGPSNTGELFF

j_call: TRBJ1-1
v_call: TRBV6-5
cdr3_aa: CASSKQQGQDTEAFF